This T cell receptor beta chain was identified during a study of identical twins (dated by TCRdb to 2016 to 2017). The study in broad terms: To test whether fetal clonotypes persist, this study deep-sequenced TCR alpha and beta repertoires from monozygotic twins, from unrelated adults of various ages, and from cord blood. To rule out contamination, replicate twin experiments were performed at different times with different library preparation protocols. Study-wide findings and limitations: Abundant cord blood beta clonotypes had fewer insertions, young adult naive repertoires showed a similar but weaker trend, and memory repertoires showed no such trend. Invariant T cells such as MAIT and iNKT could partly confound zero-insertion analyses, though diverse VJ usage argued against this for most clonotypes. Compared with coincidental sharing between unrelated individuals, out-of-frame TCR alpha sequences shared between twins had an excess of sequences with low generation probability. Out-of-frame TCR alpha sharing in monozygotic twins was systematically underestimated by recombination models, whereas sharing between unrelated individuals was in agreement with the recombination models. Because the same donors could not be followed over many years, the conclusions relied on cross-sectional statistical analysis. Excess twin sharing in beta out-of-frame sequences was weaker because fewer shared sequences lowered the signal-to-noise ratio.

This clonotype was seen only a few times. The clone's antigen remains unknown. No base-level quality is on record; no much larger clone is a single base apart. The germline V gene (reference sequence) specifies SEHNR as CDR1 and FQNEAQ as CDR2. Here V drops 5 bases and J drops 1 base, and the junction holds 4 bases not matched to any gene. Reading from cysteine to phenylalanine, the CDR3 counts 14 amino acids. The sequence is cut down to CDR3 DNA, 42 bases in frame from base 1. Every donor was a healthy Caucasian. Three pairs of female monozygotic twins, all aged roughly 18 to 30 years, made up the twin cohort. Positive isolation kits from Invitrogen were used to isolate the CD4+ and CD8+ T cell populations. The method behind the library was 5' RACE. Sequencing took place on an Illumina HiSeq 2000. A universal primer binding site was introduced by template switching, and a unique molecular identifier was present in the final cDNA, enabling accurate counting of TCR cDNA molecules. Specific primers in the conserved constant-segment region were used to synthesize first-strand cDNA for the TCR alpha and beta chains. To control for contamination, every cDNA library carried two barcodes: a SMART-Mk sample barcode plus Illumina barcodes. TruSeq adapter sequences along with Illumina sample barcodes were introduced in two successive PCR steps. The TCR alpha and beta cDNA libraries were sequenced on the Illumina HiSeq platform using custom primers. The source study handled its data this way. MiGEC was used to process raw reads and extract unique molecular identifiers, and MiXCR was used to find CDR3 positions. For each individual, recombination models were inferred using an EM algorithm with the repgenHMM and IGoR tools. The analysis of shared clonotypes was done with the tcR package in R, with sharing normalized by the product of cloneset sizes. Out-of-frame nonproductive sequences were analyzed to study raw recombination free of thymic and clonal selection effects. The raw public data were reprocessed by TCRdb itself: fastp quality trimming at Q25, MiXCR clonotype calling, in-frame beta chains only. Identical CDR3 protein sequences are pooled into one entry, listed with their most common genes and DNA. The authors' filters were not applied to this entry. In all, the sample holds around 500,000 distinct CDR3 sequences, and approximately 14% of those were seen once. 0.5% to 0.65% of the sample lies in the top ten.

The same sample was also used in a study of yellow fever vaccine responses in identical twins. The second study's paper adds: According to the authors, the vaccine-induced T cell response in identical twins seemed to be partly convergent and partly specific to each individual. In identical twins, the study followed T cell clones that responded to the vaccine with precision.

Source material: CD4+ T cells sorted from blood. The chain joins TRBV7-9 to TRBJ2-5, with 7 bases in between that match TRBD1. The clonotype comes from a woman between 18 and 29 years old in good health. The DNA sequence reads TGTGCCAGCAGCCGAGGGACAGTCCAAGAGACCCAGTACTTC. This encodes CASSRGTVQETQYF.